This TCR beta chain was retrieved from a study of blood T cell repertoires in COVID-19. Study-wide context: The United States, Italy and Spain were the sources of the acute and convalescent COVID-19 samples. PBMCs, B-cell-depleted T cells, or T cells were the source of the cDNA or gDNA that made up the material.

Trimming removed 3 bases from V and 0 bases from J, with 6 bases in between. This CDR3 spans 13 amino acids. Germline values: CDR1 SGHRS, CDR2 YFSETQ. Generated by immunoSEQ multiplex PCR, the TCRdb table keeps only in-frame clones and is missing some. The profile shows 80,000 to 90,000 clones, 85% of them singletons. This clone was detected a few times. The receptor was derived from a woman in her 70s with acute or convalescent COVID-19. This chain links TRBV5-1 with TRBJ2-5, with no clear D. The specimen sequenced was peripheral blood. CDR3 region: CASSSDNQETQYF. The CDR3 DNA follows: TGCGCCAGCAGCTCTGACAACCAAGAGACCCAGTACTTC.